The text below deals with one T cell receptor beta chain. This clonotype was counted between two and nine times. Its antigen is unknown. Within one base of it there is no much larger clone, and no base qualities were kept. This sample is part of a study of blood T cells in healthy people across ages (dated by TCRdb to 2013 to 2016). As for the study more broadly: In model experiments, roughly one uniquely barcoded TCR beta cDNA molecule per two T cells was captured by template switching. The study analyzed two additional independent replicas of 1 million unique cDNA reads from the same blood draw for two donors, one aged 18 to 30 and one aged 80 or older. The donors were divided into four age groups: young (average around 17 years), middle-aged (approximately 41), aged (approximately 64) and long-lived (82). To avoid experimental bias, donors of different ages were spread randomly across the sequencing lanes. Age-related changes in TCR beta repertoire diversity were measured in the study by deep sequencing normalized with unique cDNA molecular identifiers. Study-wide findings and limitations: A strong correlation was found between observed TCR beta diversity and the percentage of naive T cells measured by flow cytometry. Donor CMV infection status was unknown, potentially confounding age-related changes in expanded clonotypes. Estimates of total diversity based on one million sequenced T cells were regarded as lower bounds and as underestimates. As age increased, observed TCR beta diversity per million T cells dropped in a roughly linear way, and a significant reduction was already evident by age 40. Compared with the aged group, the long-lived group had more naive CD4+ T cells, fewer expanded clones and increased TCR diversity, a pattern suggesting age selection. Conclusive comparison of naive and antigen-experienced compartments was prevented by the profiling of bulk unsorted PBMCs.

Taken from cysteine to phenylalanine, the CDR3 has 13 residues. This entry keeps only the CDR3 DNA: 39 bases, framed from base 1. V loses 8 bases of germline sequence and J loses 2 bases, and the interval between the two ends is 13 bases. The germline V gene encodes CDR1 MGHDK and CDR2 SYGVNS. The donors were under 40 Caucasian individuals from Russia, aged 6 to 90 years, who were systemically healthy. Around 10 milliliters of peripheral blood were collected from each donor into EDTA-treated Vacutainer tubes. Ficoll-Paque density-gradient centrifugation was used to isolate PBMCs, with at least 7 million obtained per sample. Total RNA was extracted from PBMCs with Trizol reagent, with at least 6 micrograms obtained per sample. Naive CD45RAhigh/CD27high T cell percentages were measured by flow cytometry on a PBMC aliquot from every donor. The receptor library was made with 5' RACE. Reads for this sample came from an Illumina HiSeq 2500. The second PCR ran for roughly 7 to 11 cycles and used a J-beta primer mix along with a sample-barcoded 5' primer. A template-switch 5' adaptor carrying 12 random nucleotides introduced a unique molecular identifier onto each TCR beta cDNA molecule. Each sample yielded at least 2.5 million CDR3-containing paired-end reads. First-strand cDNA was synthesized from all RNA with the Mint cDNA synthesis kit, primed by a TRBC-specific oligonucleotide. Following uracil-DNA glycosylase treatment, a first 18-cycle PCR with universal primers M1SS and BC2_uni_R was performed on all cDNA. The paper's data handling went like this. Each sample was normalized by randomly selecting 1 million high-quality reads, each carrying a distinct molecular identifier. Reads sharing molecular identifiers were discarded rather than binned into consensus sequences. MiTCR, with a Q25 quality threshold and the strictest error-elimination algorithm, was used for CDR3 identification, clonotype clustering and error correction. A nonparametric unseen species model with Euler transformation was used to estimate lower-bound total TCR beta diversity. TCRdb trimmed the raw reads at Q25, called clones with MiXCR and kept productive beta chains. Each CDR3 protein appears once, grouped with its most common genes and DNA. The V and J calls were determined by TCRdb, not by the authors. The sample includes more than 700,000 distinct CDR3 sequences, with roughly 50% observed a single time. The ten largest clones take up around 41% of the sample.

The TCR originated in a man of 80 years or more in good health. Sequenced sample: blood. Here the chain combines TRBV25-1 and TRBJ2-7; the D call is tentative, TRBD1 or TRBD2, as each matches 5 bases. The CDR3 region: CASRDRRTYEQYF. The base sequence is TGTGCCAGCCGGGACCGACGTACCTACGAGCAGTACTTC.